Below, 4 T cell receptor beta chains from the same sample are listed, as sequenced in a study of cytomegalovirus exposure and HLA in healthy donors. The repertoire was sequenced with immunoSEQ multiplex PCR; TCRdb's copy has only in-frame clones and lacks some. The sample holds about 220,000 clones, about nine tenths seen once. The specimen was PBMCs. The receptors stem from a woman aged 18-30 years in good health and CMV-seronegative.

The chain recombines TRBV5-1 with TRBJ1-1, with D unclear. The germline V gene has CDR1 SGHRS and CDR2 YFSETQ. This CDR3 is built from 13 residues. V was shortened by 3 bases and J by 3 bases, with 9 bases between the two germline ends. CDR3 protein: CASSYSLDTEAFF. Written as DNA, the CDR3 is TGCGCCAGCAGCTATTCTCTAGACACTGAAGCTTTCTTT.

The CDR3 nucleotides read TGTGCCAGCAGCTCCGAGACGATGACAGGGGTGGTGGGAAACACCATATATTTT. This sequence encodes CASSSETMTGVVGNTIYF. The gene calls are TRBV11-2 and TRBJ1-3; 8 bases line up with TRBD1. The CDR3 spans 18 residues. The germline gives CDR1 SGHAT, CDR2 FQNNGV. The trim removed 4 bases at V and 4 bases at J, leaving 15 bases unmatched.

The rearrangement uses TRBV28 and TRBJ1-1; 9 bases are a match to TRBD1. Looked up from germline, CDR1 is MDHEN and CDR2 is SYDVKM. CDR3 length: 14 residues. The V segment lost 10 bases and the J segment 1 base; nucleotides outside the gene matches: 7. CDR3 coding DNA: TGTGCCATCCGCGGGGGACAGGGGAACACTGAAGCTTTCTTT. Translating gives CAIRGGQGNTEAFF. Drawing the rest from reference TRBV28 and TRBJ1-1, the complete variable domain is DVKVTQSSRYLVKRTGEKVFLECVQDMDHENMFWYRQDPGLGLRLIYFSYDVKMKEKGDIPEGYSVSREKKERFSLILESASTNQTSMYLCAIRGGQGNTEAFFGQGTRLTVV.

The chain combines TRBV19 with TRBJ2-7, with 9 positions matching TRBD1. From germline, CDR1 is LNHDA and CDR2 SQIVND (reference sequence). CDR3 length: 15 amino acids. Trimming cost V 5 bases and J 0 bases; bases outside gene matches: 5. CDR3 loop: CASSPHRGHSYEQYF. The CDR3 nucleotides are TGTGCCAGTAGTCCCCACAGGGGGCACTCCTACGAGCAGTACTTC.